The 32 T cell receptor beta chains below come from one sample, sequenced in a study of PD-1 blockade in classical Hodgkin lymphoma. In every patient, relapse followed autologous stem cell transplantation, while exposure to brentuximab vedotin differed. The method was immunoSEQ multiplex PCR; TCRdb's version includes in-frame clones alone and lacks a portion of them. The sample has some 96,000 clones; approximately 88% are singletons. The sample consisted of peripheral blood mononuclear cells (PBMCs), taken at baseline. These receptors all come from a human donor with classical Hodgkin lymphoma.

This rearrangement joins TRBV7-2 to TRBJ2-2; a weak D match, TRBD2 (6 bases). The CDR3 covers 15 residues. From germline, CDR1 is SGHTA and CDR2 FQGNSA. V shed 5 bases and J shed 5 bases, with 15 bases lying between them. CDR3 nucleotide sequence: TGTGCCAGCAGCCAACCCGGGGGATCGACCGGGGAGCTGTTTTTT. Its translation is CASSQPGGSTGELFF.

The chain joins TRBV5-4 to TRBJ2-7; D remains unclear. V shed 1 base and J shed 4 bases, with 6 bases lying between them. The CDR3 runs 12 residues. Germline CDR1 is SGHNT and CDR2 is YYREEE (reference sequence). The CDR3 spells CASSLSQYEQYF. Written as DNA, the CDR3 is TGTGCCAGCAGCTTGTCCCAATACGAGCAGTACTTC. Using reference TRBV5-4 and TRBJ2-7 for the parts outside the CDR3, the full variable domain is ETGVTQSPTHLIKTRGQQVTLRCSSQSGHNTVSWYQQALGQGPQFIFQYYREEENGRGNFPPRFSGLQFPNYSSELNVNALELDDSALYLCASSLSQYEQYFGPGTRLTVT.

V is TRBV4-1 and J is TRBJ2-7; D is perhaps TRBD1 (5 bases). Germline V gives CDR1 MGHRA, CDR2 YSYEKL. V was trimmed by 1 base and J by 4 bases, leaving 8 bases between them. The CDR3 length is 13 residues. The CDR3 coding sequence is TGCGCCAGCAGCCAAGGGGGCGGATACGAGCAGTACTTC. Translated, it gives CASSQGGGYEQYF.

The V call is TRBV10-1, the J call TRBJ1-5, with D maybe TRBD1 (5 bases). The CDR3 has 15 amino acids. Germline V gene sequence: CDR1 WNHNN, CDR2 SYGVQD (reference sequence). Deletions cut 10 bases from V and 2 bases from J, with 18 bases between. The chain's CDR3 is CATRGDAGCNQPQHF. CDR3 sequence (DNA): TGCGCCACCCGGGGGGACGCCGGCTGCAATCAGCCCCAGCATTTT.

The chain joins TRBV28 to TRBJ2-7, with 7 bases fitting TRBD2. Trimming at V came to 6 bases and at J to 3 bases, leaving 14 bases not matched to a gene. CDR3 length: 16 residues. Germline V gives CDR1 MDHEN, CDR2 SYDVKM. CDR3 loop: CASSQAPLADNYEQYF. CDR3 coding DNA: TGTGCCAGCAGCCAGGCGCCTCTAGCGGATAACTACGAGCAGTACTTC. Drawing the rest from reference TRBV28 and TRBJ2-7, the complete variable domain is DVKVTQSSRYLVKRTGEKVFLECVQDMDHENMFWYRQDPGLGLRLIYFSYDVKMKEKGDIPEGYSVSREKKERFSLILESASTNQTSMYLCASSQAPLADNYEQYFGPGTRLTVT.

The chain has TRBV7-2 and TRBJ1-1; 7 bases are shared with TRBD1. Per germline, CDR1 SGHTA and CDR2 FQGNSA. The CDR3 spans 13 residues. Germline trimming cut 2 bases from V and 5 bases from J; bases unmatched to any gene: 2. CDR3 amino acids: CASSLTGVTEAFF. CDR3 sequence (DNA): TGTGCCAGCAGCTTAACAGGGGTGACTGAAGCTTTCTTT.

V and J are TRBV28 and TRBJ1-2; possible D gene TRBD1, 6 bases. Trimming removed 5 bases at V and 4 bases at J, with 20 bases between. This CDR3 has 16 residues. The germline V gene has CDR1 MDHEN and CDR2 SYDVKM. DNA of the CDR3: TGTGCCAGCAGTAACCACCTCCGGGGGGCAAGCTATGGCTACACCTTC. It yields the protein CASSNHLRGASYGYTF.

The chain couples TRBV10-3 to TRBJ2-2; no clear D. The V and J ends lost 8 bases and 4 bases respectively, with 11 bases between them. CDR3 length: 13 residues. Germline assignment: CDR1 ENHRY and CDR2 SYGVKD. The CDR3 DNA reads as TGTGCCATCGCCGTTCGTGGCACCGGGGAGCTGTTTTTT. Its translation: CAIAVRGTGELFF.

Regarding this clone: Other nucleotide sequences from this sample produce the same CDR3. This chain uses TRBV11-2 with TRBJ2-5; 7 nucleotides agree with TRBD2. The CDR3 runs 14 residues. Germline V gene data show CDR1 as SGHAT and CDR2 as FQNNGV. V dropped 5 bases and J dropped 2; count of bases not matched to a gene: 5. The DNA for the CDR3 is TGTGCCAGCAGCCCACGGACTAGGCAAGAGACCCAGTACTTC. Translating gives CASSPRTRQETQYF.

This chain uses TRBV5-1 with TRBJ2-3; TRBD2 matches 8 bases. This CDR3 spans 16 amino acids. Germline V gene data show CDR1 as SGHRS and CDR2 as YFSETQ. Unmatched junction bases numbered 8, after V lost 0 bases and J lost 5 bases. The CDR3 DNA reads TGCGCCAGCAGCTTGGATAGCGGGATTAGGGGAGATACGCAGTATTTT. Translation: CASSLDSGIRGDTQYF.

This clone has a single count. J is TRBJ2-7 and V is TRBV27; no clear D. Trimming cost V 4 bases and J 0 bases, with 7 bases left between them. CDR1 is MNHEY and CDR2 is SMNVEV in the germline V gene (reference sequence). The CDR3 covers 13 residues. The CDR3: CASSSLGSYEQYF. The CDR3 region has the DNA TGTGCCAGCAGTTCGTTAGGCTCCTACGAGCAGTACTTC.

In this sample, this clone turned up once. The rearrangement uses TRBV27 and TRBJ1-1, with D possibly TRBD1 on 5 matching bases. CDR1 and CDR2 (germline): MNHEY, SMNVEV (reference sequence). V was shortened by 0 bases and J by 4 bases, with 15 bases between the two germline ends. CDR3 length: 16 residues. CDR3 region: CASSLSGGIGATEAFF. The CDR3 nucleotides are TGTGCCAGCAGTTTATCTGGCGGGATCGGGGCCACTGAAGCTTTCTTT.

The CDR3 is CASSLAPLAIFSYNEQFF. CDR3 sequence (DNA): TGCGCCAGCAGCTTGGCCCCTCTGGCGATCTTCTCCTACAATGAGCAGTTCTTC. The chain uses TRBV5-1 and TRBJ2-1; D remains ambiguous. The CDR3 spans 18 residues. With 0 bases removed from V and 0 bases from J, the gap between germline ends came to 16 bases. Germline V gives CDR1 SGHRS, CDR2 YFSETQ.

This chain joins TRBV7-2 and TRBJ1-3, with 8 bases identical to TRBD1. The trim removed 4 bases at V and 4 bases at J, leaving 12 bases unmatched. Looked up from germline, CDR1 is SGHTA and CDR2 is FQGNSA. This CDR3 has 17 amino acids. CDR3 bases: TGTGCCAGCAGCTGGTGGACAGGGAGCGCGGGGGGAAACACCATATATTTT. This codes for CASSWWTGSAGGNTIYF.

This chain uses TRBV5-1 with TRBJ2-5; tentative D call: TRBD1 (6 bases). Trimming removed 5 bases at V and 5 bases at J, with 10 bases between. This CDR3 is built from 12 residues. The germline V gene encodes CDR1 SGHRS and CDR2 YFSETQ. The CDR3 nucleotides are TGCGCCAGCAGAAGGGGGATCGAGACCCAGTACTTC. It translates to CASRRGIETQYF.

The V call is TRBV7-2, the J call TRBJ2-4, with TRBD2 identical over 8 bases. The V segment lost 5 bases and the J segment 8 bases; nucleotides outside the gene matches: 8. The CDR3 is made up of 14 amino acids. The V gene's germline CDR1 is SGHTA and CDR2 FQGNSA. The CDR3 DNA reads TGTGCCAGCAGCGCGCGGGAGGATGGGGACATTCAGTACTTC. Protein product: CASSAREDGDIQYF.

The genes are TRBV19 and TRBJ1-2; D gene unclear. Trimming cost V 3 bases and J 4 bases, with 12 bases left between them. In germline, CDR1 is LNHDA, CDR2 SQIVND (reference sequence). The CDR3 covers 14 residues. CDR3 DNA: TGTGCCAGTAGTATCGTCGGTAGAGCCTATGGCTACACCTTC. Its translation: CASSIVGRAYGYTF.

The chain joins TRBV18 to TRBJ2-3; D gene unclear. The CDR3 is made up of 15 amino acids. Germline V gene lookup returns CDR1 KGHSH and CDR2 LQKENI. V was clipped by 1 base and J by 0 bases, with 8 bases between them. CDR3 region: CASSPQDLSTDTQYF. CDR3 in DNA: TGTGCCAGCTCACCACAGGACCTTAGCACAGATACGCAGTATTTT. Full variable domain (rest looked up from reference TRBV18 and TRBJ2-3): NAGVMQNPRHLVRRRGQEARLRCSPMKGHSHVYWYRQLPEEGLKFMVYLQKENIIDESGMPKERFSAEFPKEGPSILRIQQVVRGDSAAYFCASSPQDLSTDTQYFGPGTRLTVL.

This clone was recorded once. J is TRBJ2-1 and V is TRBV19, with 7 bases lining up with TRBD1. V lost 5 bases, J lost 2 bases, and 6 bases stayed unmatched. The germline CDR1 and CDR2 sequences are LNHDA and SQIVND (reference sequence). There are 15 residues in the CDR3. CDR3 protein: CASSVTGVAYNEQFF. Written as DNA, the CDR3 is TGTGCCAGTAGTGTCACAGGGGTTGCCTACAATGAGCAGTTCTTC. The whole variable domain, remainder taken from reference TRBV19 and TRBJ2-1, is DGGITQSPKYLFRKEGQNVTLSCEQNLNHDAMYWYRQDPGQGLRLIYYSQIVNDFQKGDIAEGYSVSREKKESFPLTVTSAQKNPTAFYLCASSVTGVAYNEQFFGPGTRLTVL.

V is TRBV10-3 and J is TRBJ2-3; a possible D gene is TRBD2 (6 bases). This CDR3 has 16 amino acids. V lost 0 bases and J 8 bases, leaving 18 bases between the germline ends. CDR1 ENHRY and CDR2 SYGVKD come from the germline V gene. DNA of the CDR3: TGTGCCATCAGTGAGTCGGTGGAGGGTGGAGGCGGTACGCAGTATTTT. Amino acids: CAISESVEGGGGTQYF.

The chain recombines TRBV30 with TRBJ2-5, with TRBD2 matching over 12 bases. The CDR3 runs 14 residues. Germline CDR1 and CDR2: GTSNPN and SVGIG (reference sequence). The trim removed 8 bases at V and 7 bases at J, leaving 11 bases unmatched. This CDR3 reads CAATSGSGLGTQYF. CDR3 in DNA: TGTGCCGCGACTAGCGGGAGTGGCCTAGGGACCCAGTACTTC.

The chain recombines TRBV15 with TRBJ2-3, with 8 nucleotides matching TRBD1. The CDR3 loop spans 16 amino acids. CDR1 is LNHNV and CDR2 is YYDKDF in the germline V gene (reference sequence). The V gene end was trimmed by 2 bases and the J gene end by 1 base; junction bases not matched to a gene: 5. Here the CDR3 reads CATSRNQGARTDTQYF. The CDR3 DNA follows: TGTGCCACCAGCAGAAACCAGGGGGCGCGCACAGATACGCAGTATTTT.

The chain joins TRBV5-6 to TRBJ2-1; 12 bases match TRBD2. CDR3 length: 15 residues. The V and J ends lost 5 bases and 7 bases, in that order; junction bases with no gene match: 7. CDR1 and CDR2 from the germline V gene are SGHDT and YYEEEE. The CDR3 bases are TGTGCCAGCAGATTTGGACTAGCGGGAAGGAATGAGCAGTTCTTC. Amino acids: CASRFGLAGRNEQFF.

The count of this clone is one. This chain connects TRBV27 to TRBJ2-5, with 12 bases aligning to TRBD2. V lost 3 bases and J lost 4; bases outside the gene matches: 6. The germline V gene has CDR1 MNHEY and CDR2 SMNVEV (reference sequence). The CDR3 length is 16 residues. CDR3 loop: CASSLRRTSGTETQYF. The CDR3 region has the DNA TGTGCCAGCAGTTTGCGTCGGACTAGCGGGACAGAGACCCAGTACTTC.

The J gene is TRBJ1-1, the V gene TRBV7-2, with D unclear. Germline CDR1 reads SGHTA; CDR2 reads FQGNSA. Trimming left V 6 bases short and J 4 bases short, with 9 bases between. This CDR3 region has 12 residues. The CDR3 is CASSFVGTEAFF. The DNA of the CDR3 is TGTGCCAGCAGTTTCGTAGGCACTGAAGCTTTCTTT.

J is TRBJ1-4 and V is TRBV6-5; TRBD1 matches 8 bases. CDR1 is MNHEY, CDR2 SVGAGI, per germline. With 6 bases clipped from V and 8 bases from J, the junction kept 8 bases outside the gene matches. The CDR3 contains 14 residues. The CDR3 nucleotides read TGTGCCAGCAGGCCGACAGGGGTGGGGGAAAAACTGTTTTTT. This gives the protein CASRPTGVGEKLFF.

The rearrangement joins TRBV6-6 to TRBJ2-5; D is undetermined. CDR3 size: 16 residues. The germline V gene encodes CDR1 MNHNY and CDR2 SVGAGI (reference sequence). The V end was cut by 0 bases, the J end by 5 bases, with 16 bases between. The CDR3 region is CASSYSFSSTMETQYF. Here the CDR3 DNA reads TGTGCCAGCAGTTACTCGTTCAGCTCCACGATGGAGACCCAGTACTTC.

The chain recombines TRBV19 with TRBJ2-1, with 10 bases lining up with TRBD2. This CDR3 has 14 amino acids. From germline, CDR1 is LNHDA and CDR2 SQIVND (reference sequence). With 7 bases clipped from V and 8 bases from J, the junction kept 8 bases outside the gene matches. The DNA for the CDR3 is TGTGCCAGTATGGGGCTAGCGGGAGAGTATGAGCAGTTCTTC. Translation: CASMGLAGEYEQFF.

The chain uses TRBV10-3 and TRBJ1-2, with 7 bases aligning to TRBD1. The germline V gene has CDR1 ENHRY and CDR2 SYGVKD. This CDR3 comprises 21 residues. The V gene end was trimmed by 2 bases and the J gene end by 3 bases; junction bases not matched to a gene: 24. The CDR3 DNA sequence: TGTGCCATCAGTGAGCGGATGACAGGGTCGGCAAGAGTCCCCAACGACTATGGCTACACCTTC. It is translated as CAISERMTGSARVPNDYGYTF.

The genes are TRBV14 and TRBJ2-7; 11 bases fit TRBD2. From germline, CDR1 is SGHDN and CDR2 FVKESK. With 4 bases clipped from V and 4 bases from J, the junction kept 9 bases outside the gene matches. The CDR3 is made up of 16 amino acids. The CDR3 protein is CASSPPTSGKNYEQYF. The CDR3 DNA sequence: TGTGCCAGCAGCCCGCCGACTAGCGGGAAAAATTACGAGCAGTACTTC.

This clone was detected only once. This sequence joins TRBV6-6 and TRBJ2-3, with 9 bases identical to TRBD2. V shed 4 bases, J shed 1 base, and the junction held 3 bases outside the gene matches. The CDR3 runs to 15 residues. Germline values: CDR1 MNHNY, CDR2 SVGAGI (reference sequence). CDR3 in amino acids: CASSFSGSGTDTQYF. As DNA, the CDR3 is TGTGCCAGCAGTTTTAGCGGGAGTGGCACAGATACGCAGTATTTT.

The genes are TRBV6-1 and TRBJ1-5; perhaps TRBD1 as D (5 bases). Deletions cut 7 bases from V and 6 bases from J, with 13 bases between. Germline V gives CDR1 MNHNS, CDR2 SASEGT. There are 13 residues in the CDR3. The CDR3 DNA reads as TGTGCCAGCATGTGGGGCGGGAGTCAGCCCCAGCATTTT. Translating gives CASMWGGSQPQHF.